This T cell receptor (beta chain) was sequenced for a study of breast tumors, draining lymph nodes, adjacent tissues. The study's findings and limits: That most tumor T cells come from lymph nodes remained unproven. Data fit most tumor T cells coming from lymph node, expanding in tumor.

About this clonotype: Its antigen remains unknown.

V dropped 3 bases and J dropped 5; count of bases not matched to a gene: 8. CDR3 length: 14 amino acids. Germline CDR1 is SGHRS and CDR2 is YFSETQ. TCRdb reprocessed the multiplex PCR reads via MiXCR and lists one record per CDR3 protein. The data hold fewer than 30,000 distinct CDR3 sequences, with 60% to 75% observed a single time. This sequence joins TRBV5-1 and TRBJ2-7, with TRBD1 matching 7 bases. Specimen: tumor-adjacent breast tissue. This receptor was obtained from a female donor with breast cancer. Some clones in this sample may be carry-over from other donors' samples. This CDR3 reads CASSSTQGTHEQYF. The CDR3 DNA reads TGCGCCAGCAGCTCAACACAGGGGACCCACGAGCAGTACTTC.